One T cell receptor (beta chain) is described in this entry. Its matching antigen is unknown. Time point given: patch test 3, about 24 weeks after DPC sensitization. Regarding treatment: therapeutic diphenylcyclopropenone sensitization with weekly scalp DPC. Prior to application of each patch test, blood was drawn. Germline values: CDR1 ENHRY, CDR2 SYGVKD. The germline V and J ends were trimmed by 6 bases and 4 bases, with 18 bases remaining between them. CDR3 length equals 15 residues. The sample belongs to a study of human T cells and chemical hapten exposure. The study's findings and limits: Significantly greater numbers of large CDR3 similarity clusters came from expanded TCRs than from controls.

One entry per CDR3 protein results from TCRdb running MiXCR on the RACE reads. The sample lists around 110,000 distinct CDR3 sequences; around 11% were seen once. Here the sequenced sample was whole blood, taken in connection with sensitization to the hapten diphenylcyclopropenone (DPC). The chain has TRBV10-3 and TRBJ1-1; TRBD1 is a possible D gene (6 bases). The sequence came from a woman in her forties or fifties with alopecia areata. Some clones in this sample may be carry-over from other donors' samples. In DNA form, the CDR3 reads TGTGCCATCAGGGGACATGGTGGGGTTGGCACTGAAGCTTTCTTT. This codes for CAIRGHGGVGTEAFF.